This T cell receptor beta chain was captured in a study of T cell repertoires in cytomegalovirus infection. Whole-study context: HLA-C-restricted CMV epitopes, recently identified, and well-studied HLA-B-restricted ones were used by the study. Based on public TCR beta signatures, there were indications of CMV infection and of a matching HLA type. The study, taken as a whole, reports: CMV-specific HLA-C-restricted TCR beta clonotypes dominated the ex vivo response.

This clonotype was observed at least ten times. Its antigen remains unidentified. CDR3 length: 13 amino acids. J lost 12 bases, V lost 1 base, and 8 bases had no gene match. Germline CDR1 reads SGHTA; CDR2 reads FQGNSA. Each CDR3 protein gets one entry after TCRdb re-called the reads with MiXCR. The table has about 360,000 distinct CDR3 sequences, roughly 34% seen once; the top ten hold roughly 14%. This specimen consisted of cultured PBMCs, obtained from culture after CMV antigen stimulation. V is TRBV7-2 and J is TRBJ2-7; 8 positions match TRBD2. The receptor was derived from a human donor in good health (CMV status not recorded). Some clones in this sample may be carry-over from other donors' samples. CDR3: CASSLGSQRERYF. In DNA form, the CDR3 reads TGTGCCAGCAGCTTAGGTTCCCAGCGGGAGAGGTACTTC. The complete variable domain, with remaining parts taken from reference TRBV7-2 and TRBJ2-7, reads GAGVSQSPSNKVTEKGKDVELRCDPISGHTALYWYRQSLGQGLEFLIYFQGNSAPDKSGLPSDRFSAERTGGSVSTLTIQRTQQEDSAVYLCASSLGSQRERYFGPGTRLTVT.